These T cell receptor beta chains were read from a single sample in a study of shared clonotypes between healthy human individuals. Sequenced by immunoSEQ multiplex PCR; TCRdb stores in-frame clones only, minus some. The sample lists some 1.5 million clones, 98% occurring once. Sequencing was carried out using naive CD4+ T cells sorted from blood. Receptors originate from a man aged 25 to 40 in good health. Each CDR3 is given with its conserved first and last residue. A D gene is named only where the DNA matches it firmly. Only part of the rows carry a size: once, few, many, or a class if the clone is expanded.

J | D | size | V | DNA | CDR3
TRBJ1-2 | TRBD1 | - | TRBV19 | TGTGCCAGTAGTACCGCCGCCGGGACAGTCTATGGCTACACCTTC | CASSTAAGTVYGYTF
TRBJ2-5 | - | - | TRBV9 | TGTGCCAGCAGCGTAGGTGTATTGGAGACCCAGTACTTC | CASSVGVLETQYF
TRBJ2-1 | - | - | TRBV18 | TGTGCCAGCTCGGGTACTAGTGGCAATGAGCAGTTCTTC | CASSGTSGNEQFF
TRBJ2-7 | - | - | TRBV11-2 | TGTGCCAGCAGCTCCGCGAGGACAGCCACCCCCTACGAGCAGTACTTC | CASSSARTATPYEQYF
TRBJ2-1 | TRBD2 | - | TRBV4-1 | TGCGCCAGCAGCCCGCGGACTAGCGGTGCCTACAATGAGCAGTTCTTC | CASSPRTSGAYNEQFF
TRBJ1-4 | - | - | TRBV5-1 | TGCGCCAGCAGCTTGACAGGAGGGGAAAAACTGTTTTTT | CASSLTGGEKLFF
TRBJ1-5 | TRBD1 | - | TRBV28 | TGTGCCAGCAGTCTCGGACAGGGATACCAGCCCCAGCATTTT | CASSLGQGYQPQHF
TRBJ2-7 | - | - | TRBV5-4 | TGTGCCAGCAGCTTGGGCGTATCCTACGAGCAGTACTTC | CASSLGVSYEQYF
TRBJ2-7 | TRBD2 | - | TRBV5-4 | TGTGCCAGCAGCCTTGCCGGGGTGCGATTAGCGGGAGCCTACGAGCAGTACTTC | CASSLAGVRLAGAYEQYF
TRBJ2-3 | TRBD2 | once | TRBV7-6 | TGTGCCAGCAGCTTGGGTGTCGATGGGCGGGAGATAGATACGCAGTATTTT | CASSLGVDGREIDTQYF
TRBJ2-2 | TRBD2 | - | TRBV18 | TGTGCCAGCTCACCCCTTGCGGGAGGGAACACCGGGGAGCTGTTTTTT | CASSPLAGGNTGELFF
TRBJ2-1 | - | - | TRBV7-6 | TGTGCCAGCAGCCGCCCCGGCCTGTACAATGAGCAGTTCTTC | CASSRPGLYNEQFF
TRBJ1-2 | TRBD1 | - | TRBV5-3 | TGTGCCACCCGGGACAGAAACTATGGCTACACCTTC | CATRDRNYGYTF
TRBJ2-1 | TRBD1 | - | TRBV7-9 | TGTGCCACTAAAACGGGACAGGGAGTGTACAATGAGCAGTTCTTC | CATKTGQGVYNEQFF
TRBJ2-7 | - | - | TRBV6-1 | TGTGCCAGCAGGGGGGCGTCGACAGCCGAGCAGTACTTC | CASRGASTAEQYF
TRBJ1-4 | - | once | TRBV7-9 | TGTGCCAGCAGCTTAGGCCAATTTAATGAAAAACTGTTTTTT | CASSLGQFNEKLFF
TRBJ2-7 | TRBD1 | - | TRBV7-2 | TGTGCCAGCAGCTCCACAGACAGGGGGCTTGACGAGCAGTACTTC | CASSSTDRGLDEQYF
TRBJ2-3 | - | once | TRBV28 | TGTGCCAGCAGTTTAATGAGTGGGGGAGATACGCAGTATTTT | CASSLMSGGDTQYF
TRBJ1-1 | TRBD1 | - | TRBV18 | TGTGCCAGCTCACCAAGTACAGGGGTCGACACTGAAGCTTTCTTT | CASSPSTGVDTEAFF
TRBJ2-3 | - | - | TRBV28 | TGTGCCAGCAGTTTAGACGGAGGGAGGGATACGCAGTATTTT | CASSLDGGRDTQYF
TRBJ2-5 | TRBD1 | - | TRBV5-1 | TGCGCCAGCAGCTTTAAGGACAGGGACCAAGAGACCCAGTACTTC | CASSFKDRDQETQYF
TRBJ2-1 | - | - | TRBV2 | TGTGCCAGCAGTGTTTTATCACGGACATACAATGAGCAGTTCTTC | CASSVLSRTYNEQFF
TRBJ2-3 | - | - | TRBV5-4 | TGTGCCAGCAGTCAACGGGGCGGCGGAGTCACAGATACGCAGTATTTT | CASSQRGGGVTDTQYF
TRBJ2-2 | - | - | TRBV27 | TGTGCCAGCAGTTTATGGTCCGTGCGCACCGGGGAGCTGTTTTTT | CASSLWSVRTGELFF
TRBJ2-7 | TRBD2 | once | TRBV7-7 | TGTGCTAGCAGCTTAGCGGAAGGACTAGAGGACCACGAGCAGTACTTC | CASSLAEGLEDHEQYF
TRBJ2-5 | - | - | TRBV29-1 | TGCAGCGTTGTTGCGTTTCAAGAGACCCAGTACTTC | CSVVAFQETQYF
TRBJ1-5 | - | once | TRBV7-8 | TGTGCCAGCGGAGCAGGGTATAGCAATCAGCCCCAGCATTTT | CASGAGYSNQPQHF
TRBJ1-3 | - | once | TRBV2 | TGTGCCAGCAGTCCGGGACCACGTGGAAACACCATATATTTT | CASSPGPRGNTIYF
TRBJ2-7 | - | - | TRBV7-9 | TGTGCCAGCAGCTTCCTAAGATTTATGGAGTCCGACGAATACGAGCAGTACTTC | CASSFLRFMESDEYEQYF
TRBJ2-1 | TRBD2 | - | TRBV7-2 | TGTGCCAGCAGGGGGCTAGCGGGAGGGGACAATGAGCAGTTCTTC | CASRGLAGGDNEQFF
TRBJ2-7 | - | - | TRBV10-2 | TGCGCCAGCAGCCTCAGACCGGGCTCCTACGAGCAGTACTTC | CASSLRPGSYEQYF
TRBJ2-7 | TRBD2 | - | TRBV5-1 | TGCGCCAGCAGCTCAACTAGCGGGAGGATCTCCTACGAGCAGTACTTC | CASSSTSGRISYEQYF
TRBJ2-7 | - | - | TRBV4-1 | TGCGCCAGCAGCCAAGAAGTTCCACAGGGCCACTACGAGCAGTACTTC | CASSQEVPQGHYEQYF
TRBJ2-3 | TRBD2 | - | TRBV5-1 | TGCGCCAGCAGCCGGGGACTAGCGGGAATCACAGATACGCAGTATTTT | CASSRGLAGITDTQYF
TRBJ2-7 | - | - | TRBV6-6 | TGTGCCAGCAGACTACTCCGGGACTCCCAGTCCTACGAGCAGTACTTC | CASRLLRDSQSYEQYF
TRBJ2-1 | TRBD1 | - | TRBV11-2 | TGTGCCAGCAGCTTCGGACAGGGGGGGCAGTTCTTC | CASSFGQGGQFF
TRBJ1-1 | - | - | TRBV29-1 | TGCAGCGTTGAAGCCAAGGCAGGGGACCCCACTGAAGCTTTCTTT | CSVEAKAGDPTEAFF
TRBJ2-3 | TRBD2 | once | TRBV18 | TGTGCCAGCTCACCACCAAGCGGGAGGGCAGATACGCAGTATTTT | CASSPPSGRADTQYF
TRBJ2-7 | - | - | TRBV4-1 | TGCGCCAGCAGCCAAGAACGGTTCAGGGTCTCCTACGAGCAGTACTTC | CASSQERFRVSYEQYF
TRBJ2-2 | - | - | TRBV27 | TGTGCCAGCAGTTTCTCAACCACCGGGGAGCTGTTTTTT | CASSFSTTGELFF
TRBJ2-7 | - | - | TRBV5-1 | TGCGCCAGCAGCGTACAGGGAACGGGAGAGTTCGAGCAGTACTTC | CASSVQGTGEFEQYF
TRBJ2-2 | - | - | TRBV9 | TGTGCCAGCAGCATATCCGGGGCGCGAGGGGACACCGGGGAGCTGTTTTTT | CASSISGARGDTGELFF
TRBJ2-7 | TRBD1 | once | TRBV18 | TGTGCCAGCTCACCCGGACAGGGGGTATCCGAGCAGTACTTC | CASSPGQGVSEQYF
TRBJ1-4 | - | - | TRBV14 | TGTGCCAGCAGCCTAGGGGGGGTATCGGGAGAAAAACTGTTTTTT | CASSLGGVSGEKLFF
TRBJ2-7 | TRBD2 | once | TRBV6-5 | TGTGCCAGCAGACAAAGCGGGAGTGTAGGCGAGCAGTACTTC | CASRQSGSVGEQYF
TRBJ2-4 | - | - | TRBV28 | TGTGCCAGCAGCTCTGGCAAAGAGGCGGCCAAAAACATTCAGTACTTC | CASSSGKEAAKNIQYF
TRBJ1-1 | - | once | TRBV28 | TGTGCCAGCAGTTATGGTGAAGCTTTCTTT | CASSYGEAFF
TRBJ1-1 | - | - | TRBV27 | TGTGCCAGCAGTCCCGGGGTGGGTAGGGCCATGAACACTGAAGCTTTCTTT | CASSPGVGRAMNTEAFF
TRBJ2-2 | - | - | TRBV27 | TGTGCCAGCAGTCGCAGGCGGGACAGAAGGGCCGGGGAGCTGTTTTTT | CASSRRRDRRAGELFF
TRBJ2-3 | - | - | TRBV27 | TGTGCCAGCACCCCGAGGTGGCCCGCGGGGATAGATACGCAGTATTTT | CASTPRWPAGIDTQYF
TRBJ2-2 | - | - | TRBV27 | TGTGCCAGCAGTTTATCCCCCACCGGGGAGCTGTTTTTT | CASSLSPTGELFF
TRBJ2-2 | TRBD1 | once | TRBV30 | TGTGCCTGGACCCTAAATAGAGGGGGCGCCCCCGGGGAGCTGTTTTTT | CAWTLNRGGAPGELFF
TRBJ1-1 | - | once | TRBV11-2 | TGTGCCAGCACCCAGGGTTATAACAGGGCTAACACTGAAGCTTTCTTT | CASTQGYNRANTEAFF
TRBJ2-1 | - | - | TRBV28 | TGTGCCAGCAGTTCACTCAACAACAATGAGCAGTTCTTC | CASSSLNNNEQFF
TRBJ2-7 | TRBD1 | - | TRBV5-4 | TGTGCCAGCAGCACCGGGACGTTCAGGACCAGGGGGGAGCAGTACTTC | CASSTGTFRTRGEQYF
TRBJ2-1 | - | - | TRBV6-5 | TGTGCCAGCAGTTACGACGGCTATGAGCAGTTCTTC | CASSYDGYEQFF